Shown below are 25 T cell receptor beta chains from a single sample sequenced in a study of shared clonotypes between healthy human individuals (TCRdb year 2020). CD8 naive samples consisted of CD45RO-negative cells that were positively selected for CCR7, yielding a CD45RA+CCR7+ population without TemRA cells. Library preparation used the immunoSEQ multiplex PCR assay. TCRdb's version of the immuneACCESS table is confined to in-frame rearrangements and falls short of the full clone set. An unresolved V gene accounts for under half of the shortfall where checked; the remainder is of unknown origin. This sample is represented by some 2 million clones; roughly 94% of them were singletons. 0.9% to 1.5% of the sample lies in the top ten. The specimen was naive CD8+ T cells sorted from blood. The sample's cell subset or site, from its label and the paper: CD45RA+CCR7+. Source of these receptors: a man younger than 35 in good health.

The chain carries TRBV5-1 and TRBJ2-6; D might be TRBD1 (6 bases). The germline gives CDR1 SGHRS, CDR2 YFSETQ. The V and J ends lost 1 base and 1 base respectively, with 12 bases between them. The CDR3 has 17 residues. CDR3: CASSLNREWSGANVLTF. Here the CDR3 DNA reads TGCGCCAGCAGCTTGAACAGGGAGTGGTCTGGGGCCAACGTCCTGACTTTC.

For this clone: In the same sample, other DNA sequences code for this CDR3. The V gene is TRBV19, the J gene TRBJ2-7; 7 bases agree with TRBD1. Germline trimming cut 5 bases from V and 3 bases from J; bases unmatched to any gene: 4. This CDR3 comprises 13 residues. Germline CDR1 and CDR2: LNHDA and SQIVND (reference sequence). The CDR3 reads CASSLGDSYEQYF. The CDR3, as DNA: TGTGCCAGTAGTTTGGGGGACAGCTACGAGCAGTACTTC.

The rearrangement links TRBV13 to TRBJ2-4; 9 positions match TRBD1. Per germline, CDR1 PRHDT and CDR2 FYEKMQ (reference sequence). Germline trimming cut 4 bases from V and 8 bases from J; bases unmatched to any gene: 9. The CDR3 length is 15 residues. The CDR3, as DNA: TGTGCCAGCAGCTCCTCGGACAGGGGCGAGGACATTCAGTACTTC. It encodes CASSSSDRGEDIQYF.

The V gene is TRBV7-6, the J gene TRBJ2-3, with TRBD2 as a possible D gene (5 bases). Per germline, CDR1 SGHVS and CDR2 FNYEAQ. V lost 3 bases and J lost 1, with 8 bases in between. CDR3 length equals 14 residues. CDR3 protein: CASSFAAGTDTQYF. The CDR3 bases are TGTGCCAGCAGCTTCGCAGCGGGCACAGATACGCAGTATTTT.

The rearrangement uses TRBV15 and TRBJ2-7; maybe TRBD2 (6 bases). Germline CDR1 reads LNHNV; CDR2 reads YYDKDF (reference sequence). The CDR3 extends over 14 amino acids. V was cut by 5 bases and J by 0 bases, with 11 bases left in between. CDR3 DNA sequence: TGTGCCACCAGCTCGGGGGAAAGCTCCTACGAGCAGTACTTC. Translated: CATSSGESSYEQYF.

The chain links TRBV5-1 to TRBJ2-3; D is uncertain. CDR1 is SGHRS and CDR2 is YFSETQ in the germline V gene. The germline V and J ends were trimmed by 3 bases and 0 bases, with 11 bases remaining between them. CDR3 length: 15 amino acids. The CDR3 spells CASSSDGPSTDTQYF. The CDR3, as DNA: TGCGCCAGCAGCTCGGACGGTCCTAGCACAGATACGCAGTATTTT.

V usage is TRBV28 and J usage is TRBJ2-7; D remains ambiguous. V lost 7 bases and J 2 bases, leaving 12 bases between the germline ends. This CDR3 spans 13 amino acids. Germline CDR1 is MDHEN and CDR2 is SYDVKM. The CDR3 nucleotides read TGTGCCAGCACTTACTCATCCACCTACGAGCAGTACTTC. Translated, it gives CASTYSSTYEQYF. Together with reference TRBV28 and TRBJ2-7, the CDR3 gives the full variable domain: DVKVTQSSRYLVKRTGEKVFLECVQDMDHENMFWYRQDPGLGLRLIYFSYDVKMKEKGDIPEGYSVSREKKERFSLILESASTNQTSMYLCASTYSSTYEQYFGPGTRLTVT.

The chain joins TRBV30 to TRBJ1-2, with unresolved D. Germline lookup yields CDR1 GTSNPN and CDR2 SVGIG (reference sequence). The CDR3 is made up of 13 amino acids. The ends were cut back, 0 bases at V and 4 bases at J, with 9 bases in the middle. The CDR3 region is CAWSVGSSYGYTF. CDR3 sequence (DNA): TGTGCCTGGAGTGTAGGTTCTAGCTATGGCTACACCTTC. Full variable domain (outside the CDR3, taken from reference TRBV30 and TRBJ1-2): SQTIHQWPATLVQPVGSPLSLECTVEGTSNPNLYWYRQAAGRGLQLLFYSVGIGQISSEVPQNLSASRPQDRQFILSSKKLLLSDSGFYLCAWSVGSSYGYTFGSGTRLTVV.

The V call is TRBV27, the J call TRBJ2-5; 9 bases agree with TRBD1. The J segment lost 7 bases and the V segment lost 5 bases, leaving 5 bases of the junction unmatched. Germline V CDR1 and CDR2: MNHEY, SMNVEV (reference sequence). The CDR3 spans 13 residues. The CDR3 sequence: CASSLGQGLTQYF. DNA for the CDR3: TGTGCCAGCAGTCTGGGACAGGGATTGACCCAGTACTTC.

The rearrangement links TRBV27 to TRBJ2-6, with D uncertain. This CDR3 region has 16 residues. Trimming took off 2 bases at V and 0 bases at J, with 8 bases between the two ends. Germline values: CDR1 MNHEY, CDR2 SMNVEV (reference sequence). The CDR3 DNA reads TGTGCCAGCAGTTTAGTCACTCCCTCTGGGGCCAACGTCCTGACTTTC. Amino acids: CASSLVTPSGANVLTF.

V is TRBV5-1 and J is TRBJ2-1, with 13 positions matching TRBD2. V lost 4 bases, J lost 0 bases, and 4 bases stayed unmatched. Germline V gene data show CDR1 as SGHRS and CDR2 as YFSETQ. The CDR3 covers 17 residues. For the CDR3, the DNA is TGCGCCAGCAGCCCGGGACTAGCGGGGCTCTCCTACAATGAGCAGTTCTTC. Translating gives CASSPGLAGLSYNEQFF.

The CDR3 bases are TGTGCCAGCAGTGCCCCGGGAGGGCCCTACGAGCAGTACTTC. It is translated as CASSAPGGPYEQYF. The chain links TRBV6-1 to TRBJ2-7; TRBD2 matches at 8 bases. Germline V gives CDR1 MNHNS, CDR2 SASEGT. V lost 4 bases and J lost 2; bases outside the gene matches: 4. The CDR3 has 14 amino acids.

About this clone: At one of its ends the junction is not consistent with the germline gene, which may arise from a read error. The chain employs TRBV7-7 and TRBJ2-2; the match to TRBD1 covers 7 bases. Germline lookup yields CDR1 SSHAT and CDR2 FNYEAQ (reference sequence). CDR3 length equals 18 residues. CDR3 sequence reads: CASSLALTETGYTGELFF. The CDR3 bases are TGTGCTAGCAGCTTAGCCCTGACTGAGACAGGGTACACCGGGGAGCTGTTTTTT.

V gene TRBV27 combines with J gene TRBJ1-1; D perhaps matches TRBD1 (5 bases). CDR3 length: 14 amino acids. The V gene's germline CDR1 is MNHEY and CDR2 SMNVEV (reference sequence). V shed 2 bases and J shed 7 bases, with 14 bases lying between them. DNA for the CDR3: TGTGCCAGCAGTTTAATATCTGGGGGGGGTGAAGCTTTCTTT. Its protein is CASSLISGGGEAFF.

The count of this clone is one. The rearrangement links TRBV14 to TRBJ1-1; unclear D gene. CDR1 SGHDN and CDR2 FVKESK come from the germline V gene. The V gene lost 2 bases and the J gene lost 7 bases, with 14 bases spanning the gap. There are 14 residues in the CDR3. This CDR3 is CASSQFAGGGEAFF. CDR3 DNA: TGTGCCAGCAGCCAATTCGCGGGAGGAGGTGAAGCTTTCTTT.

V is TRBV4-1 and J is TRBJ2-3; D not resolved. The V end was cut by 0 bases, the J end by 0 bases, with 7 bases between. There are 15 residues in the CDR3. Germline V gene data show CDR1 as MGHRA and CDR2 as YSYEKL. CDR3 in amino acids: CASSQEVLSTDTQYF. The DNA of the CDR3 is TGCGCCAGCAGCCAAGAGGTTCTTAGCACAGATACGCAGTATTTT.

The gene calls are TRBV27 and TRBJ1-2; the D gene is possibly TRBD1 (5 bases). CDR3 length equals 13 residues. V was clipped by 3 bases and J by 5 bases, with 10 bases between them. Germline CDR1 is MNHEY and CDR2 is SMNVEV (reference sequence). The CDR3: CASSFPEGYGYTF. The CDR3 region has the DNA TGTGCCAGCAGTTTCCCAGAGGGGTATGGCTACACCTTC.

This chain uses TRBV11-2 with TRBJ2-7, with 11 bases fitting TRBD2. The germline CDR1 and CDR2 sequences are SGHAT and FQNNGV. With V trimmed by 1 base and J by 3 bases, 5 bases remained unmatched. CDR3 length equals 16 residues. The CDR3: CASSLAVGLAVYEQYF. The CDR3 coding sequence is TGTGCCAGCAGCTTAGCAGTGGGACTAGCGGTCTACGAGCAGTACTTC. The full variable domain, rest sourced from reference TRBV11-2 and TRBJ2-7, is EAGVAQSPRYKIIEKRQSVAFWCNPISGHATLYWYQQILGQGPKLLIQFQNNGVVDDSQLPKDRFSAERLKGVDSTLKIQPAKLEDSAVYLCASSLAVGLAVYEQYFGPGTRLTVT.

This rearrangement joins TRBV6-6 to TRBJ2-6; unclear D gene. CDR3 length: 14 residues. Germline loops: CDR1 MNHNY, CDR2 SVGAGI (reference sequence). V was clipped by 2 bases and J by 1 base, with 3 bases between them. The CDR3 region is CASSYASGANVLTF. For the CDR3, the DNA is TGTGCCAGCAGTTACGCGTCTGGGGCCAACGTCCTGACTTTC.

The chain is built from TRBV5-1 and TRBJ1-6; D remains unclear. This CDR3 comprises 14 residues. The V end was cut by 4 bases, the J end by 4 bases, with 9 bases between. The germline gives CDR1 SGHRS, CDR2 YFSETQ. CDR3 sequence: CASSPVGYNSPLHF. As DNA, the CDR3 is TGCGCCAGCAGCCCCGTGGGATATAATTCACCCCTCCACTTT.

V is TRBV10-2 and J is TRBJ1-1, with D perhaps TRBD1 (6 bases). Trimming left V 6 bases short and J 6 bases short, with 20 bases between. The length of the CDR3 is 15 residues. CDR1 and CDR2 from the germline V gene are WSHSY and SAAADI. DNA of the CDR3: TGCGCCAGCAGAATGACAGAGGGGGGACCCCCTGAAGCTTTCTTT. Protein product: CASRMTEGGPPEAFF.

This clone was observed once. The chain combines TRBV7-9 with TRBJ2-5, with 8 bases aligning to TRBD2. J gave up 1 base and V 1 base, and 14 bases lay outside the gene matches. This CDR3 has 19 amino acids. Germline V CDR1 and CDR2: SEHNR, FQNEAQ (reference sequence). The CDR3 sequence: CASSLGPLGQAGGQETQYF. CDR3 coding DNA: TGTGCCAGCAGCTTAGGGCCCCTCGGTCAGGCGGGAGGCCAAGAGACCCAGTACTTC.

The chain employs TRBV10-3 and TRBJ2-7; tentatively, D is TRBD1 (5 bases). The CDR3 is 12 residues long. The germline CDR1 and CDR2 sequences are ENHRY and SYGVKD. V was pared by 6 bases and J by 2 bases, with 8 bases between. CDR3 in amino acids: CAIRDIPYEQYF. For the CDR3, the DNA is TGTGCCATCAGGGACATACCCTACGAGCAGTACTTC.

The J gene is TRBJ2-7, the V gene TRBV2, with D unclear. The CDR3 spans 13 residues. CDR1 and CDR2 from the germline V gene are SNHLY and FYNNEI. Trimming cost V 6 bases and J 3 bases, with 12 bases left between them. CDR3 nucleotide sequence: TGTGCCAGCAGCCCCATTCAGAGCTACGAGCAGTACTTC. Translation gives CASSPIQSYEQYF. The entire variable domain, with the rest obtained from reference TRBV2 and TRBJ2-7, is as follows: EPEVTQTPSHQVTQMGQEVILRCVPISNHLYFYWYRQILGQKVEFLVSFYNNEISEKSEIFDDQFSVERPDGSNFTLKIRSTKLEDSAMYFCASSPIQSYEQYFGPGTRLTVT.

The chain employs TRBV5-4 and TRBJ2-5, with TRBD1 matching 7 bases. This CDR3 is built from 16 residues. V shed 6 bases, J shed 3 bases, and the junction held 14 bases outside the gene matches. Germline V gene data show CDR1 as SGHNT and CDR2 as YYREEE (reference sequence). This CDR3 reads CASTRRGSTGEETQYF. CDR3 sequence (DNA): TGTGCCAGCACCCGAAGGGGGAGCACAGGGGAAGAGACCCAGTACTTC.